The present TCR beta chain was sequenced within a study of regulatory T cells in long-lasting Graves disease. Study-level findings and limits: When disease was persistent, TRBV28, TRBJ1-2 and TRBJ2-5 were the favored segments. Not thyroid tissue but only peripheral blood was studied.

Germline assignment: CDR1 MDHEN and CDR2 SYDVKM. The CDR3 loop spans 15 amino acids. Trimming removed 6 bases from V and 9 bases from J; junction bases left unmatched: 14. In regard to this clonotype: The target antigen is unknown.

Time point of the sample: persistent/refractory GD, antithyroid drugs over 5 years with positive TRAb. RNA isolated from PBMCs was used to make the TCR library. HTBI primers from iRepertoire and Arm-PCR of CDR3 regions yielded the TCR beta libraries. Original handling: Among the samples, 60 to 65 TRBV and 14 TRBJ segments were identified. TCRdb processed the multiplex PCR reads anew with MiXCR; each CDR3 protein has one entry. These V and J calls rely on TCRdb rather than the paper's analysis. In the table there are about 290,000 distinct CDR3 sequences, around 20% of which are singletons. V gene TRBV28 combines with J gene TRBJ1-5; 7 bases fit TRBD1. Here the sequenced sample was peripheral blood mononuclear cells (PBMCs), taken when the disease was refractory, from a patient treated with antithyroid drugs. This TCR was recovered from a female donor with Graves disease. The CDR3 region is CASSERGQTVRPQHF. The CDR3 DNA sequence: TGTGCCAGCAGCGAACGGGGACAGACAGTGCGGCCCCAGCATTTT.